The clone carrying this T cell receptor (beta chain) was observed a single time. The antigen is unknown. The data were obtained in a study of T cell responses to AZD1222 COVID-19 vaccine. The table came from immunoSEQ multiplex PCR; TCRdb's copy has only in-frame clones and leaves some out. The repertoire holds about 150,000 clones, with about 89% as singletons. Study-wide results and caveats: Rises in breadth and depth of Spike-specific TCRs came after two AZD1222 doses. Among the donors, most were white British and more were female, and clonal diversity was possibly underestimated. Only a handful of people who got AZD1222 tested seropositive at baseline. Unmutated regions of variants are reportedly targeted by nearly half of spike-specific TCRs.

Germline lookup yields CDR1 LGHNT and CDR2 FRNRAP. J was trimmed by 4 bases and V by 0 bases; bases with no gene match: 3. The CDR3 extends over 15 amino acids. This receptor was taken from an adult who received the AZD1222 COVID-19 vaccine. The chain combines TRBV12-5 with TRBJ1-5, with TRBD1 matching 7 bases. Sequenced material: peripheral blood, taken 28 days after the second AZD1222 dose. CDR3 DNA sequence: TGTGCTAGTGGTTTGGTACTCAGGGGGAATCAGCCCCAGCATTTT. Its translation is CASGLVLRGNQPQHF.